This TCR beta chain was sequenced during a study of a mutant IDH1 vaccine in newly diagnosed glioma. Whole-study context: The sex distribution of treated patients was around 60% male and about 38% female, with a mean age of roughly 40 years. Visit V13 took place at week 47, and visit V12 happened at week 35. Previous care, which was radiotherapy, temozolomide, or both, most often involved both.

Notes on this clone: The target antigen is unknown.

The CDR3 has 14 residues. In germline, CDR1 is MNHEY, CDR2 SVGAGI. V dropped 6 bases and J dropped 4 bases, with 13 bases sitting between them. This table comes from immunoSEQ multiplex PCR, and its TCRdb copy is limited to in-frame clones, with some not included. The sample lists about 30,000 clones, over 65% seen once, with roughly 10% in the top ten. Points from the study as a whole: Altogether, 85% to 95% of patients exhibited vaccine-induced immune responses.

Time point noted: week 35, safety follow-up. Doses of 300 ug of mutant IDH1 20-mer peptide were given with topical imiquimod. The clonotype comes from a woman aged 40 to 50 with glioma. Sequenced here: PBMCs, sampled from a glioma patient whose treatment included an IDH1 peptide vaccine. V and J are TRBV6-5 and TRBJ1-5; perhaps TRBD1 as D (5 bases). The CDR3 DNA follows: TGTGCCAGCAGCCCCTTGACAGCTAATCAGCCCCAGCATTTT. Translating it yields CASSPLTANQPQHF.